This entry lists 10 T cell receptor beta chains sequenced from one sample in a study of CD8 T cells in ankylosing spondylitis. These TCRs are of unknown antigen specificity. TCRdb recomputed calls from the 5' RACE reads with MiXCR, one row per CDR3 protein. The sample holds about 500,000 distinct CDR3 sequences, over 9.5% seen once. Findings and caveats of the study: Blood from ankylosing spondylitis patients appeared to carry a characteristic roughly 8-variant TCR beta motif.

Sequencing used blood, either unsorted or a sorted T cell fraction (not recorded which). These receptors were obtained from a male donor with ankylosing spondylitis.

This clonotype turned up a few times. The chain is built from TRBV29-1 and TRBJ1-1, with TRBD1 identical over 12 bases. CDR1 and CDR2 from the germline V gene are SQVTM and ANQGSEA. CDR3 length: 14 amino acids. The trim removed 4 bases at V and 4 bases at J, leaving 4 bases unmatched. The DNA for the CDR3 is TGCAGCGTTGGGGGGACAGGGGGCATCACTGAAGCTTTCTTT. Translating gives CSVGGTGGITEAFF.

V and J are TRBV4-1 and TRBJ2-3; TRBD1 matches at 7 bases. The CDR3 is made up of 16 amino acids. With V trimmed by 4 bases and J by 5 bases, 12 bases remained unmatched. Germline V lookup: CDR1 MGHRA, CDR2 YSYEKL. The CDR3 reads CASSPTGTEMGDTQYF. CDR3 nucleotides: TGCGCCAGCAGCCCAACAGGGACAGAGATGGGAGATACGCAGTATTTT.

The sample holds a few counts of this clonotype. This sequence joins TRBV10-3 and TRBJ2-5, with 7 nucleotides matching TRBD2. CDR3 length: 14 residues. Germline V gene sequence: CDR1 ENHRY, CDR2 SYGVKD. The trim removed 5 bases at V and 2 bases at J, leaving 5 bases unmatched. The CDR3 DNA reads TGTGCCATCAGTCCCGGGACTATACAAGAGACCCAGTACTTC. Translation: CAISPGTIQETQYF.

This clonotype was observed at least ten times. The chain combines TRBV4-1 with TRBJ2-1; 9 bases match TRBD2. J was trimmed by 3 bases and V by 2 bases; bases with no gene match: 2. There are 15 residues in the CDR3. Germline V gene data show CDR1 as MGHRA and CDR2 as YSYEKL. CDR3 DNA sequence: TGCGCCAGCAGCCAACTAGCGGGACACTACAATGAGCAGTTCTTC. Translated, it gives CASSQLAGHYNEQFF.

In its sample, this clonotype was seen a few times. The chain recombines TRBV7-2 with TRBJ1-6; D might be TRBD1 (6 bases). The germline CDR1 and CDR2 sequences are SGHTA and FQGNSA. This CDR3 is built from 15 residues. Trimming took 3 bases from V and 6 from J, leaving 12 bases between them. DNA of the CDR3: TGTGCCAGCAGCTTTTTGGAGGGGGTTAATTCACCCCTCCACTTT. Amino acids: CASSFLEGVNSPLHF.

This clonotype has more than one count but fewer than ten. The chain has TRBV5-1 and TRBJ2-3; D may be TRBD2 (5 bases). The CDR3 extends over 14 amino acids. CDR1 and CDR2 (germline): SGHRS, YFSETQ. The V gene lost 6 bases and the J gene lost 0 bases, with 11 bases spanning the gap. In DNA, the CDR3 is TGCGCCAGCACAGGAGGTTCTAGCACAGATACGCAGTATTTT. As protein: CASTGGSSTDTQYF.

This sequence joins TRBV20-1 and TRBJ1-3, with a weak D call TRBD1 (5 bases). The CDR3 is 14 residues long. V was pared by 4 bases and J by 4 bases, with 14 bases between. Germline V gene lookup returns CDR1 DFQATT and CDR2 SNEGSKA (reference sequence). CDR3 residues: CSAIPLGRGNTIYF. The CDR3 DNA reads TGCAGTGCTATCCCCCTGGGGCGAGGAAACACCATATATTTT.

This clonotype has only a few counts. V gene TRBV19 combines with J gene TRBJ2-1; 12 nucleotides line up with TRBD2. V lost 6 bases, J lost 10 bases, and 10 bases stayed unmatched. Germline CDR1 LNHDA, CDR2 SQIVND (reference sequence). The CDR3 is 15 amino acids. This CDR3 reads CASRGGLAGSGEQFF. CDR3 nucleotide sequence: TGTGCCAGTAGGGGCGGACTAGCGGGATCTGGAGAGCAGTTCTTC.

At least ten counts were recorded for this clonotype. As DNA, the CDR3 is TGTGCCAGCAGCTTGAACAGGGGGTTCAATCAGCCCCAGCATTTT. Translation gives CASSLNRGFNQPQHF. The chain has TRBV5-5 and TRBJ1-5, with TRBD1 matching 8 bases. There are 15 residues in the CDR3. The V gene end was trimmed by 1 base and the J gene end by 3 bases; junction bases not matched to a gene: 3. Germline V lookup: CDR1 SGHKS, CDR2 YYEKEE (reference sequence).

A few counts support this clonotype. The gene calls are TRBV6-1 and TRBJ1-2; 9 bases agree with TRBD1. Germline V CDR1 and CDR2: MNHNS, SASEGT. V lost 3 bases and J lost 5; bases outside the gene matches: 7. The CDR3 extends over 15 amino acids. CDR3 bases: TGTGCCAGCAGTGAGAACTCACAGGGGGCATATGGCTACACCTTC. It specifies CASSENSQGAYGYTF.